This T cell receptor beta chain appears in the sequencing data of a study of early T cells in non-severe SARS-CoV-2 infection (dated by TCRdb to about 2021). As for the study more broadly: TCR sequencing used bulk RNA from unsorted whole blood, so alpha and beta chains could not be paired. Summary of the overall study and its limitations: VDJdb matching was skewed toward anti-spike CD8 responses and likely underestimated virus-specific expansions, missing private and CD4 specificities.

On this clonotype: Its antigen target is currently unknown. The CDR3 does not end in the conserved phenylalanine or tryptophan, so this is likely a read error.

The library was obtained by 5' RACE. TCRdb lists the instrument as NextSeq 500. The TCR library protocol attached unique molecular identifiers to individual cDNA molecules to correct for sequencing error and PCR bias. Both TCR alpha and beta chains were sequenced, and tight co-correlation was observed between alpha and beta sequence abundances in each sample. The paper's data handling went like this. Decombinator V4 was used to perform V gene, J gene and CDR3 annotation of TCR sequences. Expanded TCRs were defined as changing significantly between any two time points under a Poisson model with p below 0.0001. Abundances of TCRs were expressed as counts per million after normalisation to the total number of TCRs sequenced in each sample. MAIT TCRs were defined by TRAV1-2 paired with TRAJ12, TRAJ20 or TRAJ33, and iNKT TCRs by TRAV10 paired with TRAJ18. VDJdb, accessed on 1 November 2021, was searched for TCRs annotated for CMV, EBV and SARS-CoV-2, and TCRs annotated for more than one antigen were excluded. The public reads were run again by TCRdb, first through fastp at Q25 and then through MiXCR, and only productive beta chains were kept. Each record represents a unique CDR3 protein, reported with the most common genes and DNA among its rows. The V and J calls reflect TCRdb's pipeline rather than the authors' work. For this sample there are just under 90,000 distinct CDR3 sequences; around 14% appear just once. 6.5% to 8.5% of the sample is taken by the ten largest.

Set within a cohort of healthcare workers in London, UK, this nested case-control study involved weekly PCR testing of nasopharyngeal swabs along with blood sampling. Healthcare workers were recruited between 23 and 31 March 2020, during the week of the UK lockdown, and were followed weekly for up to about 16 weeks. Trimming takes 1 base from V and 5 bases from J, and the germline ends sit 37 bases apart. The length of the CDR3 is 23 amino acids, counting both ends. Of the read, only the CDR3 DNA is kept; its 69 bases are in frame from base 1. Per the germline V gene, SGHRS is the CDR1 and YFSETQ is the CDR2.

The receptor comes from an adult who was a healthcare worker with PCR-confirmed SARS-CoV-2 infection or an uninfected control (not recorded which). Sequences were obtained from whole blood. The chain is encoded by TRBV5-1 joined to TRBJ2-4; a weak D assignment points to TRBD2 (5 bases agree). The DNA is TGCGCCAGCAGCTTGCGCCCCAGCCTTTTCTCCGGGATAGTACCCACCTGGGAAAACATTCAGTACTTG. It is translated as CASSLRPSLFSGIVPTWENIQYL.